Listed below are T cell receptor beta chains from one sample, sequenced in a study of early T cells in non-severe SARS-CoV-2 infection. Via MiXCR, TCRdb re-called the 5' RACE reads, giving one row per CDR3 protein. The data contain under 55,000 distinct CDR3 sequences, around a tenth of them singletons. Sequenced sample: whole blood. The receptors were gathered from an adult who was a healthcare worker with PCR-confirmed SARS-CoV-2 infection or an uninfected control (not recorded which). Each CDR3 is given with its conserved first and last residue. The D gene is left open where the match is weak. Clone sizes are given selectively: once, few, many, or a class where the clone is expanded.

TRBJ1-5 few NA TRBV10-3 TGTGCCATCTCGGACAACCCTTCGAATCAGCCCCAGCATTTT CAISDNPSNQPQHF
TRBJ1-2 many NA TRBV6-4 TGTGCCAGCAACAAAACCAGGGTAGCTAACTATGGCTACACCTTC CASNKTRVANYGYTF
TRBJ1-2 few NA TRBV5-1 TGCGCCAGCAGCGGAACAGGGTCCTCTAACCCATATGGCTACACCTTC CASSGTGSSNPYGYTF
TRBJ1-1 many TRBD1 TRBV7-9 TGTGCCAGCAGCGCGACAGGGACGGTGGCTGAAGCTTTCTTT CASSATGTVAEAFF
TRBJ1-4 few NA TRBV7-9 TGTGCCAGCAGCAGAGGGATACTCAATGAAAAACTGTTTTTT CASSRGILNEKLFF
TRBJ2-5 few TRBD1 TRBV29-1 TGCAGCGTGAAATGGACAGGGGGGTGGCGAGAGACCCAGTACTTC CSVKWTGGWRETQYF
TRBJ2-7 NA TRBD2 TRBV20-1 TGCAGTGCGCTGACTAGCGACACCTACGAGCAGTACTTC CSALTSDTYEQYF
TRBJ2-5 many NA TRBV12-3/TRBV12-4 TGTGCCAGCAGTTCGTCATTAGGGCGAGAGACCCAGTACTTC CASSSSLGRETQYF
TRBJ2-7 many NA TRBV20-1 TGCAGTGCTAGAGCGCACTACGAGCAGTACTTC CSARAHYEQYF
TRBJ1-2 many NA TRBV29-1 TGCAGCGTGGTAATTTCAAACTATGGCTACACCTTC CSVVISNYGYTF
TRBJ1-6 many NA TRBV6-2/TRBV6-3 TGTGCCAGCAGTCCTCCGCGGGGGACGAATTCACCCCTCCACTTT CASSPPRGTNSPLHF
TRBJ2-6 NA TRBD1 TRBV20-1 TGCAGTGCTGTAGGACAGGGTCCGCGGGCCAACGTCCTGACTTTC CSAVGQGPRANVLTF
TRBJ1-2 NA NA TRBV18 TGTGCCAGCTCACCGGGGGTGGCTAACTATGGCTACACCTTC CASSPGVANYGYTF
TRBJ2-7 NA NA TRBV25-1 TGTGCCAGCAGTCAACGGACAGACTCCTACGTGCAGTACTTC CASSQRTDSYVQYF
TRBJ1-1 few TRBD1 TRBV6-1 TGTGCCAGCAAAGGACAGGGGGGTTCTCGGAACACTGAAGCTTTCTTT CASKGQGGSRNTEAFF
TRBJ2-7 NA TRBD2 TRBV10-3 TGTGCCATCAGTGGGGGGAGACTAGCGGCTACCTACGAGCAGTACTTC CAISGGRLAATYEQYF
TRBJ1-1 few NA TRBV7-9 TGTGCCAGCACCTACAGGGACGGCACTGAAGCTTTCTTT CASTYRDGTEAFF
TRBJ1-6 NA NA TRBV3-1 TGTGCCAGCAGCCAAAGAGGGGAATATAATTCACCCCTCCACTTT CASSQRGEYNSPLHF
TRBJ2-7 many TRBD1 TRBV28 TGTGCCAGCAGTCCCGGACAGGGTCGGCAATTC CASSPGQGRQF
TRBJ1-4 few NA TRBV30 TGTGCCTGGAGCCGCCGAGGGGAAAAACTGTTTTTT CAWSRRGEKLFF
TRBJ2-7 few TRBD2 TRBV4-1 TGCGCCAGCAGCCAATGGGGACTAGCGGGCTACGAGCAGTACTTC CASSQWGLAGYEQYF
TRBJ1-2 NA NA TRBV6-2/TRBV6-3 TGTGCCAGCTCCAGGGCTGACCACTATGGCTACACCTTC CASSRADHYGYTF
TRBJ1-1 many NA TRBV18 TGTGCCAGCTCACCAGGAATGAACACTGAAGCTTTCTTT CASSPGMNTEAFF
TRBJ2-3 NA NA TRBV11-1 TGTGCCAGCAGCTTTGGGGGGCGGACAGATACGCAGTATTTT CASSFGGRTDTQYF
TRBJ1-5 many NA TRBV7-2 TGTGCCAGCAGCTTATCCCTGAGCAATCAGCCCCAGCATTTT CASSLSLSNQPQHF
TRBJ1-1 NA NA TRBV10-3 TGTGCCATCGCGGTGGACACTGAAGCTTTCTTT CAIAVDTEAFF
TRBJ2-3 NA NA TRBV15 TGTGCCACCATCATGCGGGCAGATACGCAGTATTTT CATIMRADTQYF
TRBJ1-1 many TRBD1 TRBV7-8 TGTGCCAGCAGCTTAGGGGACAGGGGCGGCACTGAAGCTTTCTTT CASSLGDRGGTEAFF
TRBJ2-1 few NA TRBV7-9 TGTGCCAGCAGCTTAGGGGGGCAACGGTTTAATGAGCAGTTCTTC CASSLGGQRFNEQFF
TRBJ2-7 many TRBD2 TRBV7-2 TGTGCCAGCAGCGACCGGACTAGCAGCCTCTCCTACGAGCAGTACTTC CASSDRTSSLSYEQYF
TRBJ2-1 few TRBD2 TRBV27 TGTGCCAGCAGTCGAGGCGGCGGACTAGCGGGAGGTCAGAATGAGCAGTTCTTC CASSRGGGLAGGQNEQFF
TRBJ1-5 few TRBD1 TRBV28 TGTGCCAGCAGTCTTATGTTGGGGACAGGTTCTAATCAGCCCCAGCATTTT CASSLMLGTGSNQPQHF
TRBJ1-1 few NA TRBV6-2/TRBV6-3 TGTGCCAGCAGAAAAGACAGCCCCACTGAAGCTTTCTTT CASRKDSPTEAFF
TRBJ2-3 NA NA TRBV5-1 TGCGCCAGCAGCTTGGAAGGGATCCTTGGGTATTTT CASSLEGILGYF
TRBJ2-7 NA TRBD2 TRBV27 TGTGCCAGCAGTTTACCGACCTTAGCGGGAGCAACCTACGAGCAGTACTTC CASSLPTLAGATYEQYF
TRBJ2-7 many TRBD1 TRBV27 TGTGCCAGCCGACAGGGGCTTTGGTACGAGCAGTACTTC CASRQGLWYEQYF
TRBJ2-3 many TRBD2 TRBV20-1 TGCAGTGCTAGGCCCGGGACTAGCGGGAGTTTAAACACAAATACGCAGTATTTT CSARPGTSGSLNTNTQYF
TRBJ2-3 few NA TRBV10-3 TGTGCCATCAGTGGGTGGCTAGGCGATACGCAGTATTTT CAISGWLGDTQYF
TRBJ2-2 NA NA TRBV7-8 TGTGCCAGCAGAGGGGGGGCGGGAACGAACACCGGGGAGCTGTTTTTT CASRGGAGTNTGELFF